One sample yielded the 26 T cell receptor beta chains listed below, sequenced in a study of T-cell reconstitution after alpha-beta-depleted transplantation in children. The library targeted TCRbeta and was prepared with unique molecular identifiers. TCRdb itself ran the PCR reads through MiXCR, one entry per CDR3 protein. The table shows approximately 1,000,000 distinct CDR3 sequences, with roughly 29% occurring only once. Here the sequenced sample was PBMCs, mostly from graft donor cells, taken 360 days after TCRalphabeta/CD19-depleted stem cell transplant. These receptors came from a boy less than two years old who had a stem cell transplant for SCID, so the T cells may come from the graft donor.

This clonotype was recorded once. The V call is TRBV12-3 or TRBV12-4, the J call TRBJ2-1; D might be TRBD1 (8 bases). CDR3 length: 18 residues. The V end lost 0 bases, the J end lost 9 bases, and 24 bases lay between the germline ends. The CDR3 nucleotides are TGTGCCAGCAGTTTAGCGTGGGGGGGACAGGTCTATTTGGGTGAGCAGTTCTTC. Translated: CASSLAWGGQVYLGEQFF.

The CDR3 DNA follows: TGCAGTGCTGGGCGACTAGCGAACCCCTACAATGAGCAGTTCTTC. Translating gives CSAGRLANPYNEQFF. The chain carries TRBV20-1 and TRBJ2-1; 8 bases line up with TRBD2. The CDR3 has 15 amino acids. V was pared by 5 bases and J by 2 bases, with 8 bases of the junction left unmatched. Germline V CDR1 and CDR2: DFQATT, SNEGSKA (reference sequence).

This clonotype appeared many times. The chain is built from TRBV12-3 or TRBV12-4 and TRBJ2-7; 8 bases agree with TRBD1. This CDR3 contains 16 residues. Trimming at V came to 3 bases and at J to 5 bases, leaving 12 bases not matched to a gene. CDR3 nucleotides: TGTGCCAGCAGTTTTGGGGTCCGGACAGGGACGGACGAGCAGTACTTC. It translates to CASSFGVRTGTDEQYF.

The gene calls are TRBV2 and TRBJ2-7; D unclear. The CDR3 covers 13 residues. Germline assignment: CDR1 SNHLY and CDR2 FYNNEI. With 6 bases removed from V and 3 bases from J, the gap between germline ends came to 12 bases. The CDR3 loop is CASSHTTVYEQYF. The DNA of the CDR3 is TGTGCCAGCAGCCATACAACAGTCTACGAGCAGTACTTC.

This chain uses TRBV4-1 with TRBJ2-2, with D possibly TRBD1 on 5 matching bases. Trimming stripped 4 bases from V and 5 bases from J, with 23 bases between. CDR3 size: 18 residues. Germline CDR1 reads MGHRA; CDR2 reads YSYEKL. The CDR3 DNA is TGCGCCAGCAGCCGCGCGGTCGTAAGGGGCGCGGCAACCGGGGAGCTGTTTTTT. Amino acid sequence: CASSRAVVRGAATGELFF.

This chain joins TRBV6-5 and TRBJ1-4; D gene unclear. The CDR3 is 18 residues long. Germline V lookup: CDR1 MNHEY, CDR2 SVGAGI. The V and J ends lost 0 bases and 0 bases respectively, with 14 bases between them. This chain's CDR3 is CASSYSFQESTTNEKLFF. The CDR3 nucleotides read TGTGCCAGCAGTTACTCGTTCCAAGAGTCAACAACTAATGAAAAACTGTTTTTT.

The CDR3 bases are TGCAGTGCTTTCAATCTCGGACTGATGAACACTGAAGCTTTCTTT. This gives the protein CSAFNLGLMNTEAFF. V gene TRBV20-1 combines with J gene TRBJ1-1; D ambiguous. CDR3 length: 15 residues. Trimming pared 5 bases from V and 0 bases from J, leaving 16 bases between. Germline V gene data show CDR1 as DFQATT and CDR2 as SNEGSKA (reference sequence).

This clonotype was detected a few times. This sequence joins TRBV12-3 or TRBV12-4 and TRBJ2-1, with D perhaps TRBD2 (7 bases). The CDR3 contains 13 residues. The V end lost 6 bases, the J end lost 8 bases, and 14 bases lay between the germline ends. The CDR3 sequence is CASSPFGGHEQFF. CDR3 bases: TGTGCCAGCAGCCCCTTCGGGGGGCATGAGCAGTTCTTC.

Only a few counts were recorded for this clonotype. J is TRBJ2-3 and V is TRBV29-1; no reliable D call. Per germline, CDR1 SQVTM and CDR2 ANQGSEA. V lost 2 bases, J lost 2 bases, and 17 bases lay in between. CDR3 length equals 16 residues. CDR3 nucleotides: TGCAGCGTTGAAAGGTCGGAGCAGCTGTACACAGATACGCAGTATTTT. It is translated as CSVERSEQLYTDTQYF.

The chain joins TRBV3-1 to TRBJ2-5; D tentatively fits TRBD1 or TRBD2 (5 bases each). Germline V gene data show CDR1 as LGHDT and CDR2 as YNNKEL (reference sequence). The CDR3 is 14 amino acids. The germline V and J ends were trimmed by 1 base and 1 base, with 7 bases remaining between them. The CDR3 region is CASSQGDAQETQYF. Written as DNA, the CDR3 is TGTGCCAGCAGCCAAGGGGACGCCCAAGAGACCCAGTACTTC.

There are a few counts of this clonotype. The chain couples TRBV5-1 to TRBJ2-7, with a possible D match to TRBD1 (6 bases). V was shortened by 3 bases and J by 3 bases, with 10 bases between the two germline ends. The CDR3 runs to 13 residues. The germline CDR1 and CDR2 sequences are SGHRS and YFSETQ. Written as DNA, the CDR3 is TGCGCCAGCAGCTGGGGGCTAGACTACGAGCAGTACTTC. It is translated as CASSWGLDYEQYF.

This clonotype was seen ten or more times. The chain uses TRBV4-1 and TRBJ2-1; D not resolved. Trimming cost V 1 base and J 4 bases, with 14 bases left between them. The CDR3 totals 16 residues. In germline, CDR1 is MGHRA, CDR2 YSYEKL. The CDR3 DNA sequence: TGCGCCAGCAGCCAAGGACTCTTTTTCGGATACAATGAGCAGTTCTTC. Translated, it gives CASSQGLFFGYNEQFF.

This clonotype occurred a few times. For the CDR3, the DNA is TGTGCCATCGGGACAGTGTTTCAAGAGACCCAGTACTTC. Its protein product is CAIGTVFQETQYF. The chain combines TRBV10-3 with TRBJ2-5; TRBD1 matches 7 bases. There are 13 residues in the CDR3. The junction had 5 bases not matched to a gene; V was cut back by 8 bases and J by 2 bases. CDR1 is ENHRY, CDR2 SYGVKD, per germline.

The V gene is TRBV10-3, the J gene TRBJ1-6; D unresolved. The length of the CDR3 is 14 residues. Germline V gives CDR1 ENHRY, CDR2 SYGVKD. V was pared by 3 bases and J by 6 bases, with 9 bases between. The CDR3, as DNA: TGTGCCATCAGTGATTTGAACCTTAATTCACCCCTCCACTTT. Its protein is CAISDLNLNSPLHF.

This clonotype was seen a handful of times. CDR3 sequence: CASSLDQGAHEQYF. The CDR3 DNA follows: TGTGCCAGCAGCTTAGATCAGGGGGCCCACGAGCAGTACTTC. The V gene is TRBV7-6, the J gene TRBJ2-7, with TRBD1 matching 8 bases. Looked up from germline, CDR1 is SGHVS and CDR2 is FNYEAQ. This CDR3 comprises 14 residues. V gave up 1 base and J gave up 5 bases; unmatched junction bases: 4.

The chain couples TRBV7-9 to TRBJ1-1; a possible D gene is TRBD1 (6 bases). V was trimmed by 3 bases and J by 5 bases, leaving 16 bases between them. The CDR3 has 15 amino acids. Germline CDR1 and CDR2: SEHNR and FQNEAQ (reference sequence). The CDR3 spells CASSLVGGERTEAFF. DNA of the CDR3: TGTGCCAGCAGCTTGGTCGGGGGCGAACGAACTGAAGCTTTCTTT.

The chain has TRBV15 and TRBJ1-5, with a weak D call TRBD1 (5 bases). Germline values: CDR1 LNHNV, CDR2 YYDKDF (reference sequence). The V gene lost 1 base and the J gene lost 4 bases, with 8 bases spanning the gap. This CDR3 is 14 amino acids long. The CDR3: CATSRGAGNQPQHF. CDR3 nucleotides: TGTGCCACCAGCAGAGGGGCAGGGAATCAGCCCCAGCATTTT.

This clonotype was seen more than once but under ten times. This rearrangement joins TRBV11-2 to TRBJ1-2; D not certain. Germline assignment: CDR1 SGHAT and CDR2 FQNNGV. V lost 3 bases, J lost 4 bases, and 6 bases lay in between. This CDR3 is 12 amino acids long. The CDR3 here is CASSFEGYGYTF. CDR3 DNA sequence: TGTGCCAGCAGCTTTGAGGGCTATGGCTACACCTTC. Combining the CDR3 with reference TRBV11-2 and TRBJ1-2 gives the whole variable domain EAGVAQSPRYKIIEKRQSVAFWCNPISGHATLYWYQQILGQGPKLLIQFQNNGVVDDSQLPKDRFSAERLKGVDSTLKIQPAKLEDSAVYLCASSFEGYGYTFGSGTRLTVV.

The chain recombines TRBV7-8 with TRBJ2-3; TRBD1 agrees at 9 bases. The CDR3 has 16 residues. Per germline, CDR1 SGHVS and CDR2 FQNEAQ. The J segment lost 4 bases and the V segment lost 1 base, leaving 6 bases of the junction unmatched. CDR3 residues: CASSLVGQGVADTQYF. The CDR3, as DNA: TGTGCCAGCAGCTTAGTGGGACAGGGCGTCGCAGATACGCAGTATTTT.

This clonotype occurred a few times. V is TRBV4-2 and J is TRBJ2-5; D tentatively fits TRBD1 or TRBD2 (5 bases each). With 0 bases removed from V and 0 bases from J, the gap between germline ends came to 23 bases. From germline, CDR1 is LGHNA and CDR2 YNFKEQ. CDR3 length: 20 amino acids. The CDR3 DNA is TGTGCCAGCAGCCAAGAGTCAATATTTTGGGGGAGACAGAACCAAGAGACCCAGTACTTC. Its protein product is CASSQESIFWGRQNQETQYF.

This clonotype was observed a handful of times. The chain has TRBV4-3 and TRBJ1-2; the D gene is possibly TRBD1 (6 bases). Per the germline V gene, CDR1 is LGHNA and CDR2 is YSLEER. V lost 0 bases, J lost 4 bases, and 12 bases lay in between. CDR3 size: 15 residues. The chain's CDR3 is CASSQEQGALYGYTF. The DNA of the CDR3 is TGCGCCAGCAGCCAAGAACAGGGAGCCCTCTATGGCTACACCTTC.

This clonotype came up a few times. CDR3 coding DNA: TGTGCCAGCAGTCTTCTAGCGGGGTTTTCGGATACAGATACGCAGTATTTT. This sequence encodes CASSLLAGFSDTDTQYF. The genes are TRBV2 and TRBJ2-3; 9 nucleotides agree with TRBD2. The CDR3 sequence is 17 residues long. Looked up from germline, CDR1 is SNHLY and CDR2 is FYNNEI. V lost 5 bases and J lost 3; bases outside the gene matches: 12.

CDR3 nucleotides: TGCAGTGCTAGACGAGCGGGGGGACCAAACAATGAGCAGTTCTTC. It translates to CSARRAGGPNNEQFF. This rearrangement joins TRBV20-1 to TRBJ2-1; 9 bases map to TRBD2. This CDR3 comprises 15 residues. Per germline, CDR1 DFQATT and CDR2 SNEGSKA (reference sequence). Trimming took 2 bases from V and 5 from J; bases not matched to a gene: 7.

The chain couples TRBV10-3 to TRBJ2-2; 9 nucleotides agree with TRBD1. The trim removed 7 bases at V and 4 bases at J, leaving 7 bases unmatched. Germline CDR1 is ENHRY and CDR2 is SYGVKD. The CDR3 spans 15 residues. The CDR3 sequence: CAIKSGTGSTGELFF. The CDR3 bases are TGTGCCATCAAATCCGGGACAGGGTCCACCGGGGAGCTGTTTTTT.

The chain joins TRBV29-1 to TRBJ1-5, with TRBD1 matching 9 bases. In germline, CDR1 is SQVTM, CDR2 ANQGSEA. With 6 bases clipped from V and 5 bases from J, the junction kept 5 bases outside the gene matches. The CDR3 is made up of 13 amino acids. The CDR3 spells CSVGDRVDQPQHF. The CDR3 region has the DNA TGCAGCGTGGGGGACAGGGTCGATCAGCCCCAGCATTTT.

The V gene is TRBV5-1, the J gene TRBJ2-1, with D tentatively TRBD2 (6 bases). Germline CDR1 SGHRS, CDR2 YFSETQ. The CDR3 covers 14 residues. Between the trimmed V and J ends, which lost 6 bases and 0 bases, there was a span of 10 bases. The CDR3 loop reads CASTEGSSYNEQFF. CDR3 coding DNA: TGCGCCAGCACGGAGGGTAGCTCCTACAATGAGCAGTTCTTC.